This entry features one TCR beta chain sequence. The sample originates from a study of blood T cell repertoires in COVID-19. Overall study: PBMCs, B-cell-depleted T cells, or T cells provided the cDNA or gDNA that made up the material.

The ends lost 6 bases at V and 1 base at J; junction bases unmatched: 6. Germline-derived CDR1 and CDR2 are MNHNY and SVGAGI (reference sequence). This CDR3 is built from 15 residues. The Seattle site enrolled patients during active infection and followed them longitudinally. Original processing methods: Nucleated cell counts were estimated from reference gene primer amplification. Profiled with immunoSEQ multiplex PCR; TCRdb holds only in-frame clones, not every one. The DNA gave D and trimming, while V, J and clone size come from that table. This sample carries about 230,000 clones, 65% to 90% of them seen once, and the ten largest clones take approximately 10%.

Sequencing was performed on peripheral blood. The chain joins TRBV6-6 to TRBJ1-1; 9 positions match TRBD1. The receptor was isolated from a man in his fifties or sixties with COVID-19, enrolled during active disease. The CDR3 here is CASRGQGLENTEAFF. As DNA, the CDR3 is TGTGCCAGCAGGGGACAGGGCCTAGAGAACACTGAAGCTTTCTTT.